This TCR beta chain emerged from a study of blood T cell repertoires in COVID-19. Study in general: COVID-19 samples, acute and convalescent, were from the United States, Italy and Spain. Sample material is recorded as cDNA or gDNA derived from T cells, B-cell-depleted T cells, or PBMCs.

This clone showed up just a few times. CDR3 size: 16 residues. V was clipped by 7 bases and J by 5 bases; unmatched bases: 9. CDR1 is SNHLY and CDR2 is FYNNEI in the germline V gene. Authors' methods: The assay estimated nucleated cells by amplifying reference gene primers. The assay was immunoSEQ multiplex PCR, and TCRdb's table has in-frame clones only and misses some. V, J and clone size are those of that table, while D and trimming were read from the DNA. Here the sample spans around 100,000 clones, about 89% being singletons. The chain couples TRBV2 to TRBJ2-1; 12 positions match TRBD2. The sample was peripheral blood. The sequence derives from a human donor in a cohort sampled during active COVID-19. This CDR3 is CASISSGRASDNEQFF. CDR3 nucleotides: TGTGCCAGCATATCTAGCGGGAGGGCCTCGGACAATGAGCAGTTCTTC.